This TCR beta chain was captured in a study of OX40 agonist ivuxolimab in advanced cancers. Study summary: Dose-escalation subjects each had hepatocellular carcinoma, melanoma, renal cell or head and neck cancer. Three patients, one with hepatocellular carcinoma and two with cutaneous melanoma, responded partially.

Study conclusions and caveats: At 0.1-3.0 mg/kg, partial responders had clonal expansion among the lowest observed. More expanded clones were seen, on average, in CD8+ T cells than in CD4+.

Concerning this clone itself: Its target is not known.

Assay used: immunoSEQ multiplex PCR; TCRdb lists only in-frame clones, some missing. Of around 72,000 clones listed, 80% to 90% are singletons. Germline CDR1 reads SEHNR; CDR2 reads FQNEAQ (reference sequence). The V and J ends lost 4 bases and 5 bases respectively, with 12 bases between them. The CDR3 is 14 residues long. This TCR was sampled from an adult with an advanced solid tumor such as melanoma, head and neck, liver or kidney cancer. The sample was CD4+ or CD8+ T cells sorted from blood, taken in a trial of the OX40 agonist ivuxolimab. The rearrangement joins TRBV7-9 to TRBJ2-1; D may be TRBD2 (5 bases). The CDR3 spells CASSSLGPHNEQFF. CDR3 sequence (DNA): TGTGCCAGCAGCTCACTAGGCCCCCACAATGAGCAGTTCTTC.